Shown below are 30 T cell receptor beta chains from a single sample sequenced in a study of cytomegalovirus exposure and HLA in healthy donors. The PCR made use of 60 Vbeta and 13 Jbeta primers. Using immunoSEQ multiplex PCR, the repertoire was profiled, and TCRdb retains in-frame clones only, with some absent. The profile shows around 63,000 clones, roughly 80% of them singletons. The sequenced material came from PBMCs. Receptor source: a man aged 60-69 years in good health and CMV-seropositive.

The chain links TRBV6-5 to TRBJ2-3; a possible D gene is TRBD1 (5 bases). Germline V CDR1 and CDR2: MNHEY, SVGAGI. Deletions cut 4 bases from V and 1 base from J, with 9 bases between. The CDR3 is made up of 14 amino acids. In DNA, the CDR3 is TGTGCCAGCAGTTTAGTAGGGGGCACAGATACGCAGTATTTT. Its translation is CASSLVGGTDTQYF.

This chain connects TRBV7-6 to TRBJ2-2; D call uncertain. From germline, CDR1 is SGHVS and CDR2 FNYEAQ. The CDR3 has 14 amino acids. The V end was cut by 0 bases, the J end by 5 bases, with 7 bases between. The CDR3 nucleotides read TGTGCCAGCAGCTTAGCACACAAGACCGGGGAGCTGTTTTTT. As protein: CASSLAHKTGELFF.

This clone has just a few counts. The J gene is TRBJ2-3, the V gene TRBV6-4; 12 bases match TRBD2. The CDR3 loop spans 15 amino acids. Losses at the gene ends were 5 bases for V and 4 bases for J; bases not matched to a gene: 4. Germline V gives CDR1 MRHNA, CDR2 SNTAGT. The CDR3 here is CASSLAGGEADTQYF. The CDR3, as DNA: TGTGCCAGCAGTCTAGCGGGAGGGGAGGCAGATACGCAGTATTTT.

The chain carries TRBV7-9 and TRBJ1-1; 8 bases map to TRBD1. There are 13 residues in the CDR3. The germline CDR1 and CDR2 sequences are SEHNR and FQNEAQ (reference sequence). The V and J ends lost 4 bases and 3 bases, in that order; junction bases with no gene match: 1. CDR3: CASSSGQDTEAFF. The CDR3, as DNA: TGTGCCAGCAGCTCGGGACAGGACACTGAAGCTTTCTTT. The full variable domain, its missing parts supplied by reference TRBV7-9 and TRBJ1-1, is DTGVSQNPRHKITKRGQNVTFRCDPISEHNRLYWYRQTLGQGPEFLTYFQNEAQLEKSRLLSDRFSAERPKGSFSTLEIQRTEQGDSAMYLCASSSGQDTEAFFGQGTRLTVV.

The V call is TRBV10-1, the J call TRBJ2-5, with 13 bases fitting TRBD2. V gave up 6 bases and J gave up 0 bases; unmatched junction bases: 4. CDR1 and CDR2 (germline): WNHNN, SYGVQD (reference sequence). The CDR3 totals 16 residues. The CDR3 spells CASSPGTSGDQETQYF. CDR3 DNA sequence: TGCGCCAGCAGCCCCGGGACTAGCGGGGACCAAGAGACCCAGTACTTC.

CDR3 amino acids: CASSSGTGGKDTQYF. As DNA, the CDR3 is TGTGCCAGCAGTTCCGGGACAGGGGGCAAAGATACGCAGTATTTT. This chain joins TRBV6-1 and TRBJ2-3, with 12 positions matching TRBD1. This CDR3 is 15 amino acids long. Germline V gene sequence: CDR1 MNHNS, CDR2 SASEGT. V was pared by 5 bases and J by 5 bases, with 5 bases of the junction left unmatched.

The chain joins TRBV7-2 to TRBJ2-3; D unresolved. V lost 5 bases and J 5 bases, leaving 11 bases between the germline ends. CDR1 and CDR2 from the germline V gene are SGHTA and FQGNSA. The CDR3 runs to 13 residues. DNA of the CDR3: TGTGCCAGCAGCCTAAGTTATGGAGATACGCAGTATTTT. Protein: CASSLSYGDTQYF.

The J gene is TRBJ2-1, the V gene TRBV6-6; a weak D match, TRBD2 (5 bases). V was shortened by 5 bases and J by 7 bases, with 12 bases between the two germline ends. The CDR3 spans 13 residues. In germline, CDR1 is MNHNY, CDR2 SVGAGI (reference sequence). The CDR3 nucleotides are TGTGCCAGCAGTCCTGGGAAGCGGAATGAGCAGTTCTTC. Translating gives CASSPGKRNEQFF.

The chain recombines TRBV27 with TRBJ2-2; D remains ambiguous. Germline CDR1 MNHEY, CDR2 SMNVEV (reference sequence). The CDR3 consists of 13 residues. V dropped 3 bases and J dropped 6 bases, with 8 bases sitting between them. The CDR3 region is CASSFKTSGELFF. The CDR3 DNA follows: TGTGCCAGCAGTTTCAAGACTTCCGGGGAGCTGTTTTTT.

The V call is TRBV7-2, the J call TRBJ2-5, with 9 positions matching TRBD1. This CDR3 region has 14 residues. The V gene end was trimmed by 5 bases and the J gene end by 4 bases; junction bases not matched to a gene: 5. CDR1 is SGHTA and CDR2 is FQGNSA in the germline V gene. DNA for the CDR3: TGTGCCAGCAGCCCGACGGGACAGGGAGAGACCCAGTACTTC. Protein: CASSPTGQGETQYF.

The chain is built from TRBV10-2 and TRBJ1-1; TRBD1 matches 7 bases. The CDR3 length is 14 residues. The V gene's germline CDR1 is WSHSY and CDR2 SAAADI. The junction had 3 bases not matched to a gene; V was cut back by 4 bases and J by 1 base. The CDR3 sequence: CASSVYRGNTEAFF. The CDR3 region has the DNA TGCGCCAGCAGTGTTTACAGGGGGAACACTGAAGCTTTCTTT.

This clone showed up just a few times. The V and J genes are TRBV21-1 and TRBJ1-6; TRBD1 is taken as the D call from the table, unchecked against the DNA. TRBV21-1 is a known pseudogene. The CDR3 sequence is 19 residues long. The CDR3 protein is CASSKVGTDRNKPNSPLHF. The CDR3 nucleotides read TGTGCCAGCAGCAAAGTTGGGACGGACAGGAATAAACCTAATTCACCCCTCCACTTT.

This chain joins TRBV4-1 and TRBJ2-5, with D possibly being TRBD1 (5 bases). The J call is uncertain, as TRBJ2-7 better fits the DNA end. Germline loops: CDR1 MGHRA, CDR2 YSYEKL. CDR3 length: 15 residues. DNA for the CDR3: TGCGCCAGCAGCCAAATCCCTGGACAATCCTACGAGCAGTACTTC. Translated, it gives CASSQIPGQSYEQYF.

This chain uses TRBV10-3 with TRBJ1-2; a weak D match, TRBD1 (5 bases). V was trimmed by 6 bases and J by 3 bases, leaving 11 bases between them. Per germline, CDR1 ENHRY and CDR2 SYGVKD. The CDR3 extends over 13 amino acids. The CDR3: CAISPREDYGYTF. CDR3 DNA sequence: TGTGCCATCAGCCCCAGGGAGGACTATGGCTACACCTTC.

The chain joins TRBV7-2 to TRBJ2-5, with D possibly being TRBD2 (5 bases). The CDR3 contains 15 residues. Germline V gene lookup returns CDR1 SGHTA and CDR2 FQGNSA. The V gene lost 4 bases and the J gene lost 5 bases, with 17 bases spanning the gap. The CDR3 DNA is TGTGCCAGCAGCTGGGCCGGGGTCCCCTCGGAGACCCAGTACTTC. Translating gives CASSWAGVPSETQYF.

A few counts support this clone. V and J are TRBV2 and TRBJ2-5; tentative D call: TRBD1 (6 bases). V shed 0 bases and J shed 5 bases, with 10 bases lying between them. This CDR3 has 14 residues. Germline V gene sequence: CDR1 SNHLY, CDR2 FYNNEI. The CDR3 loop reads CASSEAPGAETQYF. The DNA of the CDR3 is TGTGCCAGCAGTGAAGCACCAGGGGCGGAGACCCAGTACTTC.

The rearrangement uses TRBV27 and TRBJ1-5; 8 nucleotides agree with TRBD1. The CDR3 is 15 amino acids. Trimming at V came to 5 bases and at J to 4 bases, leaving 7 bases not matched to a gene. Per germline, CDR1 MNHEY and CDR2 SMNVEV (reference sequence). In nucleotides, the CDR3 is TGTGCCAGCAGTCTTACTCGGACAGGGAATCAGCCCCAGCATTTT. This sequence encodes CASSLTRTGNQPQHF.

This clone has only a few counts. The V and J genes are TRBV6-1 and TRBJ2-1; TRBD1 aligns across 12 bases. The CDR3 contains 20 residues. Germline V gene sequence: CDR1 MNHNS, CDR2 SASEGT. V trimming: 4 bases; J trimming: 6 bases; junction bases outside the gene matches: 19. The CDR3 nucleotides read TGTGCCAGCAGTGTTAAAGGGGACAGGGGGCGGCGGGGCGAGGGCAATGAGCAGTTCTTC. Translating it yields CASSVKGDRGRRGEGNEQFF.

J is TRBJ2-5 and V is TRBV11-2; D perhaps matches TRBD1 (7 bases). This CDR3 comprises 18 residues. Germline V gives CDR1 SGHAT, CDR2 FQNNGV. With 4 bases removed from V and 1 base from J, the gap between germline ends came to 22 bases. The CDR3 loop reads CASSSTIIQGRGQETQYF. Written as DNA, the CDR3 is TGTGCCAGCAGCTCGACTATTATACAGGGGCGGGGCCAAGAGACCCAGTACTTC.

This chain links TRBV5-1 with TRBJ2-2, with TRBD1 identical over 7 bases. Per germline, CDR1 SGHRS and CDR2 YFSETQ. The CDR3 length is 15 residues. Unmatched junction bases numbered 3, after V lost 4 bases and J lost 0 bases. CDR3 sequence: CASSQGQTNTGELFF. Here the CDR3 DNA reads TGCGCCAGCAGCCAGGGACAGACGAACACCGGGGAGCTGTTTTTT.

The V gene is TRBV5-4, the J gene TRBJ2-5; 9 bases fit TRBD1. CDR3 size: 15 residues. The germline V gene has CDR1 SGHNT and CDR2 YYREEE (reference sequence). J gave up 5 bases and V 3 bases, and 8 bases lay outside the gene matches. CDR3 residues: CASSSKQGARETQYF. CDR3 coding DNA: TGTGCCAGCAGCTCGAAACAGGGGGCGAGGGAGACCCAGTACTTC.

The chain is built from TRBV11-3 and TRBJ2-7; D is uncertain. Between the trimmed V and J ends, which lost 0 bases and 2 bases, there was a span of 20 bases. The germline V gene has CDR1 SGHNT and CDR2 YENEEA. This CDR3 comprises 18 residues. The DNA of the CDR3 is TGTGCCAGCAGCTTAGATAGATTTGAGAGTCTGGTGGCCTACGAGCAGTACTTC. Protein sequence: CASSLDRFESLVAYEQYF.

The genes are TRBV9 and TRBJ2-1; maybe TRBD2 (5 bases). CDR3 size: 13 residues. Trimming stripped 0 bases from V and 12 bases from J, with 13 bases between. Germline CDR1 reads SGDLS; CDR2 reads YYNGEE. CDR3 protein: CASSVDSGILQFF. CDR3 DNA: TGTGCCAGCAGCGTAGATTCGGGAATCCTGCAGTTCTTC.

In its sample, this clone was seen once. The chain employs TRBV2 and TRBJ2-1, with 10 bases matching TRBD1. With 6 bases clipped from V and 6 bases from J, the junction kept 8 bases outside the gene matches. The CDR3 has 15 residues. CDR1 is SNHLY, CDR2 FYNNEI, per germline. The CDR3 bases are TGTGCCAGCAGCGACAGGGACAGGGGCTTCAATGAGCAGTTCTTC. This codes for CASSDRDRGFNEQFF.

The chain has TRBV11-2 and TRBJ1-1; D unclear. The CDR3 has 11 residues. The ends were cut back, 3 bases at V and 11 bases at J, with 10 bases in the middle. CDR1 SGHAT and CDR2 FQNNGV come from the germline V gene. CDR3 DNA sequence: TGTGCCAGCAGCTTTGGCGGTGTGGCTTTCTTT. This translates into CASSFGGVAFF.

CDR3 nucleotide sequence: TGTGCCATCAGTGAGCCACAGGGGAGGAACACTGAAGCTTTCTTT. It encodes CAISEPQGRNTEAFF. The chain employs TRBV10-3 and TRBJ1-1, with 7 positions matching TRBD1. CDR1 and CDR2 (germline): ENHRY, SYGVKD. The ends lost 2 bases at V and 1 base at J; junction bases unmatched: 4. This CDR3 is built from 15 residues.

CDR3 protein: CASTPRRESETGYTF. The DNA for the CDR3 is TGTGCCAGCACCCCCAGGCGGGAATCTGAGACGGGCTACACCTTC. V usage is TRBV6-6 and J usage is TRBJ1-2, with D hard to call. Trimming cost V 7 bases and J 8 bases, with 23 bases left between them. The CDR3 spans 15 residues. Germline CDR1 reads MNHNY; CDR2 reads SVGAGI (reference sequence).

The chain carries TRBV4-1 and TRBJ1-1; D unresolved. The CDR3 has 17 amino acids. V lost 0 bases to trimming and J lost 1 base, with 15 bases between them. In germline, CDR1 is MGHRA, CDR2 YSYEKL. For the CDR3, the DNA is TGCGCCAGCAGCCAAGATCTGGCCGATTTTCGGAACACTGAAGCTTTCTTT. Its translation is CASSQDLADFRNTEAFF.

The chain carries TRBV6-1 and TRBJ1-1, with 9 nucleotides matching TRBD1. The CDR3 has 14 residues. Germline-derived CDR1 and CDR2 are MNHNS and SASEGT. Trimming removed 4 bases from V and 6 bases from J; junction bases left unmatched: 6. The CDR3 protein is CASSALQGAAEAFF. The CDR3 DNA is TGTGCCAGCAGTGCGTTACAGGGGGCCGCTGAAGCTTTCTTT.

The rearrangement joins TRBV19 to TRBJ2-3; TRBD2 agrees at 9 bases. CDR1 is LNHDA, CDR2 SQIVND, per germline (reference sequence). CDR3 length: 16 residues. V dropped 4 bases and J dropped 1; count of bases not matched to a gene: 6. In nucleotides, the CDR3 is TGTGCCAGTAGTAACCCTAGGACTAGCGGCACAGATACGCAGTATTTT. It is translated as CASSNPRTSGTDTQYF.